Shown below are 12 T cell receptor beta chains from a single sample sequenced in a study of OX40 agonist ivuxolimab in advanced cancers. Profiled with immunoSEQ multiplex PCR; TCRdb holds only in-frame clones, not every one. The data show 55,000 to 90,000 clones, with more than 80% seen just once and roughly 3% held by the top ten. The specimen was CD4+ or CD8+ T cells sorted from blood, collected in a trial of the OX40 agonist ivuxolimab. All receptors derive from an adult with an advanced solid tumor such as melanoma, head and neck, liver or kidney cancer.

This chain joins TRBV18 and TRBJ2-4, with TRBD1 as a possible D gene (6 bases). V was clipped by 2 bases and J by 7 bases, with 15 bases between them. The CDR3 has 15 residues. Germline values: CDR1 KGHSH, CDR2 LQKENI. The CDR3 sequence: CASSPNGQPENIQYF. CDR3 nucleotides: TGTGCCAGCTCACCAAACGGACAGCCGGAGAACATTCAGTACTTC.

The CDR3 protein is CATRRGQLGEQYF. The CDR3 nucleotides are TGTGCCACTAGAAGGGGCCAACTAGGGGAGCAGTACTTC. The chain uses TRBV6-5 and TRBJ2-7; D possibly uses TRBD1 or TRBD2 (5 bases each). This CDR3 has 13 residues. V lost 10 bases, J lost 7 bases, and 20 bases lay in between. CDR1 and CDR2 (germline): MNHEY, SVGAGI.

The J gene is TRBJ1-5, the V gene TRBV5-1, with 11 bases identical to TRBD1. From germline, CDR1 is SGHRS and CDR2 YFSETQ. The V gene end was trimmed by 0 bases and the J gene end by 6 bases; junction bases not matched to a gene: 2. This CDR3 contains 15 residues. The CDR3 DNA reads TGCGCCAGCAGCTTGGGGACAGGGGGCGTTCAGCCCCAGCATTTT. This gives the protein CASSLGTGGVQPQHF.

This rearrangement joins TRBV11-2 to TRBJ1-1; D unclear. Germline-derived CDR1 and CDR2 are SGHAT and FQNNGV. The CDR3 runs to 13 residues. Between the trimmed V and J ends, which lost 5 bases and 7 bases, there was a span of 14 bases. CDR3 sequence: CASSADISNEAFF. As DNA, the CDR3 is TGTGCCAGCAGCGCCGATATTAGCAATGAAGCTTTCTTT.

CDR3 sequence reads: CASTNLQGPGGELFF. The CDR3 DNA is TGTGCCAGTACAAACCTACAGGGTCCGGGCGGGGAGCTGTTTTTT. This rearrangement joins TRBV7-9 to TRBJ2-2; D might be TRBD1 (6 bases). With 9 bases removed from V and 7 bases from J, the gap between germline ends came to 21 bases. The CDR3 runs to 15 residues. CDR1 and CDR2 (germline): SEHNR, FQNEAQ (reference sequence).

In DNA form, the CDR3 reads TGTGCCAGCAGGAAAACCGGGACAGGCGGGAATTCACCCCTCCACTTT. This encodes CASRKTGTGGNSPLHF. The rearrangement joins TRBV27 to TRBJ1-6; the match to TRBD1 covers 8 bases. V was clipped by 6 bases and J by 7 bases; unmatched bases: 11. Germline V lookup: CDR1 MNHEY, CDR2 SMNVEV (reference sequence). The CDR3 loop spans 16 amino acids.

A word on this clone: The sample contains more than one DNA sequence encoding this CDR3. V is TRBV11-2 and J is TRBJ1-2; TRBD1 matches at 7 bases. V trimming: 0 bases; J trimming: 4 bases; junction bases outside the gene matches: 2. The CDR3 totals 14 residues. Germline loops: CDR1 SGHAT, CDR2 FQNNGV. CDR3 sequence (DNA): TGTGCCAGCAGCTTAGAGCCAGGGGGCTATGGCTACACCTTC. It is translated as CASSLEPGGYGYTF.

The CDR3 sequence is CASSLTPFGSGYTF. The CDR3 bases are TGTGCCAGCAGTTTAACCCCCTTTGGGTCTGGCTACACCTTC. The V and J genes are TRBV27 and TRBJ1-2; no reliable D call. CDR1 and CDR2 from the germline V gene are MNHEY and SMNVEV (reference sequence). The CDR3 runs 14 residues. The V end lost 2 bases, the J end lost 7 bases, and 14 bases lay between the germline ends.

Many counts were recorded for this clone. The chain carries TRBV5-1 and TRBJ1-4; tentatively, D is TRBD1 (5 bases). The V end was cut by 5 bases, the J end by 9 bases, with 20 bases between. The CDR3 covers 15 residues. Germline values: CDR1 SGHRS, CDR2 YFSETQ. The CDR3 coding sequence is TGCGCCAGCAGAGGGGAGGGTAGTCGGTTGAAAAAACTGTTTTTT. This codes for CASRGEGSRLKKLFF.

This chain connects TRBV9 to TRBJ2-2, with 8 bases lining up with TRBD1. Germline loops: CDR1 SGDLS, CDR2 YYNGEE. The V gene end was trimmed by 2 bases and the J gene end by 4 bases; junction bases not matched to a gene: 7. The CDR3 covers 16 residues. The CDR3 DNA is TGTGCCAGCAGCGTGAAGACAGGGGTGAGCACCGGGGAGCTGTTTTTT. Protein sequence: CASSVKTGVSTGELFF.

A single count supports this clone. The same CDR3 is also encoded by other DNA sequences in this sample. The chain has TRBV28 and TRBJ1-2, with a weak D call TRBD1 (5 bases). V shed 2 bases and J shed 1 base, with 8 bases lying between them. Looked up from germline, CDR1 is MDHEN and CDR2 is SYDVKM. The CDR3 runs 14 residues. In DNA form, the CDR3 reads TGTGCCAGCAGTTTAAGTGGGGGTAACTATGGCTACACCTTC. This encodes CASSLSGGNYGYTF.

J is TRBJ2-5 and V is TRBV18, with TRBD2 as a possible D gene (6 bases). The CDR3 is 17 amino acids. Trimming took off 4 bases at V and 0 bases at J, with 18 bases between the two ends. CDR1 is KGHSH and CDR2 is LQKENI in the germline V gene. The CDR3 nucleotides are TGTGCCAGCTCACGCCCACCGGGGACTGGGTACCAAGAGACCCAGTACTTC. Translation: CASSRPPGTGYQETQYF.